The 31 T cell receptor beta chains reported below all come from one sample, sequenced in a study of T-cell reconstitution after alpha-beta-depleted transplantation in children. TCRbeta library construction was performed incorporating unique molecular identifiers. TCRdb fed the PCR reads into MiXCR, producing one record per CDR3 protein. The sample yields more than 3,500 distinct CDR3 sequences, about a quarter seen once. The material was PBMCs, mostly from graft donor cells, obtained 60 days after TCRalphabeta/CD19-depleted stem cell transplant. The source of these receptors is a boy under two years old who had a stem cell transplant for SCID, so the T cells may come from the graft donor.

The chain combines TRBV7-8 with TRBJ2-5, with a possible D match to TRBD2 (6 bases). V gave up 6 bases and J gave up 5 bases, with 22 bases separating them. The CDR3 contains 16 residues. CDR1 SGHVS and CDR2 FQNEAQ come from the germline V gene. Here the CDR3 DNA reads TGTGCCAGCAGTTTCGACCAAGCGGGTTTCGAGGAGACCCAGTACTTC. Residues: CASSFDQAGFEETQYF. Full variable domain (outside the CDR3, taken from reference TRBV7-8 and TRBJ2-5): GAGVSQSPRYKVAKRGQDVALRCDPISGHVSLFWYQQALGQGPEFLTYFQNEAQLDKSGLPSDRFFAERPEGSVSTLKIQRTQQEDSAVYLCASSFDQAGFEETQYFGPGTRLLVL.

This clonotype was observed many times. The rearrangement uses TRBV3-1 and TRBJ2-3, with D possibly matching TRBD1 (5 bases). The CDR3 length is 16 residues. V was shortened by 1 base and J by 4 bases, with 15 bases between the two germline ends. Germline CDR1 LGHDT, CDR2 YNNKEL (reference sequence). CDR3 sequence: CASSQVSGRVADTQYF. The DNA for the CDR3 is TGTGCCAGCAGCCAAGTTTCGGGCAGGGTGGCAGATACGCAGTATTTT.

This clonotype was counted ten times or more. The chain is built from TRBV7-9 and TRBJ1-4; D gene uncertain. Trimming took 1 base from V and 5 from J, leaving 11 bases between them. The CDR3 totals 15 residues. Germline CDR1 reads SEHNR; CDR2 reads FQNEAQ (reference sequence). This CDR3 is CASSLVPAFNEKLFF. In nucleotides, the CDR3 is TGTGCCAGCAGCTTAGTCCCGGCCTTCAATGAAAAACTGTTTTTT. The full variable domain, with the rest looked up from reference TRBV7-9 and TRBJ1-4, is DTGVSQNPRHKITKRGQNVTFRCDPISEHNRLYWYRQTLGQGPEFLTYFQNEAQLEKSRLLSDRFSAERPKGSFSTLEIQRTEQGDSAMYLCASSLVPAFNEKLFFGSGTQLSVL.

This clonotype has at least ten counts. CDR3 DNA: TGTGCCAGCAGCTTTCCGGGACGGTTGAACACTGAAGCTTTCTTT. It yields the protein CASSFPGRLNTEAFF. The V gene is TRBV5-6, the J gene TRBJ1-1; D might be TRBD1 (5 bases). Per germline, CDR1 SGHDT and CDR2 YYEEEE. V lost 2 bases and J lost 0, with 11 bases in between. The length of the CDR3 is 15 residues.

The chain links TRBV11-2 to TRBJ2-1, with a weak D call TRBD2 (5 bases). The V end was cut by 1 base, the J end by 6 bases, with 7 bases between. Germline V gives CDR1 SGHAT, CDR2 FQNNGV. The length of the CDR3 is 13 residues. Written as DNA, the CDR3 is TGTGCCAGCAGCTTAGTCGAGGGCAATGAGCAGTTCTTC. It translates to CASSLVEGNEQFF.

There are a few counts of this clonotype. V and J are TRBV29-1 and TRBJ2-1, with unresolved D. V was pared by 2 bases and J by 0 bases, with 11 bases between. The CDR3 runs 15 residues. CDR1 and CDR2 from the germline V gene are SQVTM and ANQGSEA. As DNA, the CDR3 is TGCAGCGTTGAAATTTGGGATAGCTCCTACAATGAGCAGTTCTTC. Protein sequence: CSVEIWDSSYNEQFF.

Concerning this clonotype itself: The junction departs from the called germline gene at one end, perhaps through a read error. CDR3 region: CAMGPGGSDRDGGELFF. CDR3 nucleotides: TGTGCCATGGGCCCGGGTGGTTCGGACAGGGACGGCGGGGAGCTGTTTTTT. The V and J genes are TRBV4-1 and TRBJ2-2; 8 bases are shared with TRBD1. Germline loops: CDR1 MGHRA, CDR2 YSYEKL. The length of the CDR3 is 17 residues.

V gene TRBV12-3 or TRBV12-4 combines with J gene TRBJ1-1; a possible D gene is TRBD1 (6 bases). There are 13 residues in the CDR3. V lost 4 bases to trimming and J lost 6 bases, with 12 bases between them. CDR3: CASSWGQFPEAFF. In nucleotides, the CDR3 is TGTGCCAGCAGTTGGGGACAATTTCCTGAAGCTTTCTTT.

The V gene is TRBV4-2, the J gene TRBJ2-3; D could derive from TRBD1 or TRBD2 (5 bases each). This CDR3 spans 14 amino acids. The germline V gene encodes CDR1 LGHNA and CDR2 YNFKEQ. Trimming took 10 bases from V and 2 from J, leaving 16 bases between them. CDR3 in DNA: TGTGCCATGAGCCCAGGGACGAACACAGATACGCAGTATTTT. It specifies CAMSPGTNTDTQYF.

The chain joins TRBV3-1 to TRBJ2-5; TRBD1 aligns across 8 bases. Losses at the gene ends were 11 bases for V and 5 bases for J; bases not matched to a gene: 19. The CDR3 runs to 16 residues. Looked up from germline, CDR1 is LGHDT and CDR2 is YNNKEL (reference sequence). The CDR3 DNA follows: TGTGCCTCCTGCCAATCCTACAGGGGGGCTAGTGAGACCCAGTACTTC. Translating gives CASCQSYRGASETQYF.

This clonotype came up many times. The chain has TRBV20-1 and TRBJ1-5, with a weak D call TRBD1 (6 bases). This CDR3 is built from 18 residues. The germline V and J ends were trimmed by 2 bases and 0 bases, with 20 bases remaining between them. CDR1 and CDR2 from the germline V gene are DFQATT and SNEGSKA (reference sequence). Written as DNA, the CDR3 is TGCAGTGCTAGACTACGCACAGGGAAGGGAGTTAGCAATCAGCCCCAGCATTTT. This gives the protein CSARLRTGKGVSNQPQHF.

This clonotype has at least ten counts. The chain carries TRBV16 and TRBJ2-3; 7 bases line up with TRBD2. V trimming: 1 base; J trimming: 3 bases; junction bases outside the gene matches: 7. The CDR3 sequence is 16 residues long. Germline CDR1 is KGHSY and CDR2 is FQNENV. The CDR3 DNA is TGTGCCAGCAGCCAATGGCGGGGGTTTGAGACAGATACGCAGTATTTT. It codes for CASSQWRGFETDTQYF.

This clonotype was seen repeatedly, ten times or more. The chain has TRBV7-9 and TRBJ1-3, with D possibly being TRBD1 (5 bases). Trimming removed 5 bases from V and 0 bases from J, with 11 bases in between. This CDR3 region has 15 residues. Germline V gives CDR1 SEHNR, CDR2 FQNEAQ (reference sequence). DNA for the CDR3: TGTGCCAGCAGCCCCCTCGGGGGCTCTGGAAACACCATATATTTT. Protein: CASSPLGGSGNTIYF.

This clonotype has a count of ten or more. The chain couples TRBV7-9 to TRBJ1-3; TRBD1 might be the D (5 bases). CDR1 is SEHNR, CDR2 FQNEAQ, per germline (reference sequence). The V end lost 4 bases, the J end lost 3 bases, and 10 bases lay between the germline ends. The CDR3 has 14 residues. CDR3 nucleotides: TGTGCCAGCAGCTCAGGGACGTATGGAAACACCATATATTTT. It translates to CASSSGTYGNTIYF.

The chain combines TRBV15 with TRBJ2-2; D gene unclear. CDR3 size: 16 residues. Between the trimmed V and J ends, which lost 1 base and 0 bases, there was a span of 9 bases. CDR1 and CDR2 (germline): LNHNV, YYDKDF (reference sequence). CDR3 DNA: TGTGCCACCAGCAGAGGGCAGCATGCGAACACCGGGGAGCTGTTTTTT. This codes for CATSRGQHANTGELFF. Supplemented by reference TRBV15 and TRBJ2-2, the full variable domain reads DAMVIQNPRYQVTQFGKPVTLSCSQTLNHNVMYWYQQKSSQAPKLLFHYYDKDFNNEADTPDNFQSRRPNTSFCFLDIRSPGLGDTAMYLCATSRGQHANTGELFFGEGSRLTVL.

This clonotype has at least ten counts. This chain connects TRBV3-1 to TRBJ1-6; tentative D call: TRBD1 (6 bases). The V end was cut by 1 base, the J end by 11 bases, with 12 bases between. The CDR3 covers 14 residues. Germline CDR1 reads LGHDT; CDR2 reads YNNKEL (reference sequence). The CDR3 sequence: CASSQAQGRTPLHF. Written as DNA, the CDR3 is TGTGCCAGCAGCCAAGCACAGGGTCGGACACCCCTCCACTTT.

In this sample, this clonotype is medium-sized. The chain recombines TRBV11-2 with TRBJ2-2, with 9 bases lining up with TRBD2. This CDR3 comprises 18 residues. CDR1 and CDR2 from the germline V gene are SGHAT and FQNNGV. The J segment lost 0 bases and the V segment lost 1 base, leaving 6 bases of the junction unmatched. CDR3 sequence: CASSLGSSGGTNTGELFF. CDR3 DNA sequence: TGTGCCAGCAGCTTAGGATCGAGCGGGGGGACGAACACCGGGGAGCTGTTTTTT.

There are a few counts of this clonotype. The chain is built from TRBV28 and TRBJ2-1, with D maybe TRBD2 (6 bases). V lost 8 bases and J 2 bases, leaving 13 bases between the germline ends. CDR3 size: 14 residues. CDR1 MDHEN and CDR2 SYDVKM come from the germline V gene. The CDR3 here is CASPGVPPYNEQFF. CDR3 nucleotide sequence: TGTGCCAGCCCGGGGGTTCCCCCCTACAATGAGCAGTTCTTC.

This chain links TRBV5-1 with TRBJ2-5, with D perhaps TRBD1 or TRBD2 (5 bases each). The CDR3 runs to 14 residues. V gave up 4 bases and J gave up 0 bases, with 10 bases separating them. The V gene's germline CDR1 is SGHRS and CDR2 YFSETQ. CDR3 residues: CASSLGEYQETQYF. In DNA, the CDR3 is TGCGCCAGCAGCCTGGGGGAATACCAAGAGACCCAGTACTTC. Full variable domain (missing parts from reference TRBV5-1 and TRBJ2-5): KAGVTQTPRYLIKTRGQQVTLSCSPISGHRSVSWYQQTPGQGLQFLFEYFSETQRNKGNFPGRFSGRQFSNSRSEMNVSTLELGDSALYLCASSLGEYQETQYFGPGTRLLVL.

This clonotype is labeled as large (0.1 to 1%). The chain couples TRBV5-1 to TRBJ1-6, with TRBD1 as a possible D gene (6 bases). This CDR3 contains 14 residues. With 0 bases removed from V and 8 bases from J, the gap between germline ends came to 9 bases. CDR1 SGHRS and CDR2 YFSETQ come from the germline V gene. CDR3: CASSLDREDSPLHF. CDR3 nucleotides: TGCGCCAGCAGCTTGGACAGGGAGGATTCACCCCTCCACTTT.

This sequence joins TRBV6-9 and TRBJ2-7; no definite D call. The length of the CDR3 is 16 residues. Germline loops: CDR1 MNHGY, CDR2 SVAAGI. Trimming left V 2 bases short and J 4 bases short, with 18 bases between. The CDR3 sequence is CASSYKIGQEKYEQYF. The CDR3 DNA sequence: TGTGCCAGCAGTTATAAAATCGGCCAGGAGAAATACGAGCAGTACTTC.

The J gene is TRBJ2-1, the V gene TRBV9, with no clear D. This CDR3 has 12 amino acids. Per germline, CDR1 SGDLS and CDR2 YYNGEE. The V end lost 2 bases, the J end lost 7 bases, and 7 bases lay between the germline ends. The CDR3: CASSVSVNEQFF. The CDR3 DNA follows: TGTGCCAGCAGCGTTTCAGTAAATGAGCAGTTCTTC.

In this sample, this clonotype turned up a few times. The V call is TRBV3-1, the J call TRBJ2-2; 15 bases line up with TRBD2. CDR1 is LGHDT, CDR2 YNNKEL, per germline (reference sequence). V gave up 5 bases and J gave up 2 bases; unmatched junction bases: 6. This CDR3 is 18 amino acids long. The CDR3 loop is CASSEQGLAGGNTGELFF. The DNA for the CDR3 is TGTGCCAGCAGCGAGCAGGGACTAGCGGGGGGAAACACCGGGGAGCTGTTTTTT.

This clonotype has at least ten counts. The V call is TRBV12-3 or TRBV12-4, the J call TRBJ2-3; D uncertain. V was clipped by 4 bases and J by 6 bases, with 8 bases between them. The CDR3 runs 12 residues. CDR3 sequence reads: CASSSRLDTQYF. In nucleotides, the CDR3 is TGTGCCAGCAGTTCCCGATTGGATACGCAGTATTTT.

This clonotype has a count of ten or more. The rearrangement joins TRBV7-2 to TRBJ2-7; maybe TRBD1 (5 bases). The V end was cut by 1 base, the J end by 2 bases, with 9 bases between. The germline V gene encodes CDR1 SGHTA and CDR2 FQGNSA. CDR3 length: 14 amino acids. The CDR3 DNA reads TGTGCCAGCAGCTTAGAGGGGTCAACCTACGAGCAGTACTTC. As protein: CASSLEGSTYEQYF.

The chain links TRBV7-8 to TRBJ2-7; no reliable D call. This CDR3 spans 11 amino acids. Germline V gives CDR1 SGHVS, CDR2 FQNEAQ. V was shortened by 8 bases and J by 4 bases, with 9 bases between the two germline ends. The CDR3 DNA is TGTGCCAGCGGGTTGTCTTACGAGCAGTACTTC. Its translation is CASGLSYEQYF. Based on the CDR3 plus reference TRBV7-8 and TRBJ2-7, the full variable domain is GAGVSQSPRYKVAKRGQDVALRCDPISGHVSLFWYQQALGQGPEFLTYFQNEAQLDKSGLPSDRFFAERPEGSVSTLKIQRTQQEDSAVYLCASGLSYEQYFGPGTRLTVT.

CDR3 amino acids: CASSFGQTTDTQYF. The CDR3 DNA follows: TGCGCCAGCAGCTTTGGTCAGACCACAGATACGCAGTATTTT. The chain carries TRBV5-1 and TRBJ2-3; D is uncertain. V shed 2 bases and J shed 2 bases, with 9 bases lying between them. This CDR3 contains 14 residues. Germline assignment: CDR1 SGHRS and CDR2 YFSETQ.

This clonotype came up once. This sequence joins TRBV29-1 and TRBJ1-1; a weak D match, TRBD1 (6 bases). Germline CDR1 and CDR2: SQVTM and ANQGSEA. V lost 1 base and J 5 bases, leaving 11 bases between the germline ends. The CDR3 consists of 13 residues. CDR3 in DNA: TGCAGCGTTGAAGGGGGGCAGGGTACTGAAGCTTTCTTT. Protein product: CSVEGGQGTEAFF.

This clonotype was observed at least ten times. The chain uses TRBV7-9 and TRBJ1-4, with D possibly TRBD1 on 5 matching bases. Germline V lookup: CDR1 SEHNR, CDR2 FQNEAQ (reference sequence). The CDR3 has 15 amino acids. Trimming cost V 1 base and J 4 bases, with 10 bases left between them. The CDR3 loop is CASSLGRGDNEKLFF. In nucleotides, the CDR3 is TGTGCCAGCAGCTTAGGTCGGGGCGATAATGAAAAACTGTTTTTT. The full variable domain, with the rest looked up from reference TRBV7-9 and TRBJ1-4, is DTGVSQNPRHKITKRGQNVTFRCDPISEHNRLYWYRQTLGQGPEFLTYFQNEAQLEKSRLLSDRFSAERPKGSFSTLEIQRTEQGDSAMYLCASSLGRGDNEKLFFGSGTQLSVL.

The genes are TRBV20-1 and TRBJ2-3; 9 bases are shared with TRBD1. The V segment lost 6 bases and the J segment 2 bases; nucleotides outside the gene matches: 18. Germline V gene lookup returns CDR1 DFQATT and CDR2 SNEGSKA (reference sequence). This CDR3 is 18 amino acids long. The CDR3 here is CSATGTGTGQPSTDTQYF. The DNA of the CDR3 is TGCAGTGCAACCGGGACAGGGACGGGTCAGCCCTCCACAGATACGCAGTATTTT.

The table lists this clonotype with many counts. The V gene is TRBV6-2 or TRBV6-3, the J gene TRBJ1-3, with TRBD1 as a possible D gene (6 bases). The length of the CDR3 is 14 residues. Trimming took off 6 bases at V and 0 bases at J, with 9 bases between the two ends. Germline-derived CDR1 and CDR2 are MNHEY and SVGEGT. CDR3 sequence reads: CASRWGRSGNTIYF. CDR3 DNA sequence: TGTGCCAGCAGGTGGGGGCGCTCTGGAAACACCATATATTTT.